What follows are 23 T cell receptor beta chains derived from one specimen sequenced in a study of cytomegalovirus exposure and HLA in healthy donors. PCR involved 60 Vbeta and 13 Jbeta primers. Using immunoSEQ multiplex PCR, the repertoire was profiled, and TCRdb retains in-frame clones only, with some absent. The sample holds 130,000 or so clones, 55% to 75% seen once. Sequencing used PBMCs. The receptors stem from a man in his fifties in good health and CMV-seropositive.

The CDR3 loop is CASSGGQESFGYTF. The CDR3 nucleotides read TGTGCCAGCAGCGGCGGACAGGAGAGTTTCGGCTACACCTTC. V gene TRBV5-6 combines with J gene TRBJ1-2; the match to TRBD1 covers 7 bases. CDR1 is SGHDT and CDR2 is YYEEEE in the germline V gene. The V and J ends lost 4 bases and 8 bases, in that order; junction bases with no gene match: 11. The CDR3 length is 14 residues.

This rearrangement joins TRBV4-1 to TRBJ1-1; 7 bases line up with TRBD1. With V trimmed by 0 bases and J by 11 bases, 21 bases remained unmatched. Germline CDR1 is MGHRA and CDR2 is YSYEKL. This CDR3 spans 18 amino acids. CDR3: CASSQDLGQAIGPLGAFF. The CDR3 DNA is TGCGCCAGCAGCCAAGATCTAGGACAGGCGATCGGTCCCCTGGGGGCTTTCTTT.

V and J are TRBV5-4 and TRBJ2-5; D is unresolved. From germline, CDR1 is SGHNT and CDR2 YYREEE (reference sequence). V was cut by 1 base and J by 1 base, with 5 bases left in between. The CDR3 is 13 residues long. The CDR3 region is CASSLNIQETQYF. In nucleotides, the CDR3 is TGTGCCAGCAGCTTGAACATCCAAGAGACCCAGTACTTC.

The chain is built from TRBV28 and TRBJ1-2; D remains ambiguous. CDR3 size: 13 residues. The germline V gene has CDR1 MDHEN and CDR2 SYDVKM. V lost 4 bases and J 5 bases, leaving 11 bases between the germline ends. CDR3 protein: CASSSGSRYGYTF. The DNA of the CDR3 is TGTGCCAGCAGTTCCGGATCTAGGTATGGCTACACCTTC.

The chain joins TRBV7-9 to TRBJ2-5; perhaps TRBD2 as D (6 bases). There are 16 residues in the CDR3. Per the germline V gene, CDR1 is SEHNR and CDR2 is FQNEAQ (reference sequence). Between the trimmed V and J ends, which lost 1 base and 7 bases, there was a span of 19 bases. The CDR3, as DNA: TGTGCCAGCAGCTTAGGAGAATCTCGAAGGAGGGGGACCCAGTACTTC. It codes for CASSLGESRRRGTQYF.

The rearrangement joins TRBV2 to TRBJ1-1, with 8 nucleotides matching TRBD1. Germline V gene sequence: CDR1 SNHLY, CDR2 FYNNEI. Losses at the gene ends were 6 bases for V and 8 bases for J; bases not matched to a gene: 5. This CDR3 has 12 amino acids. CDR3 coding DNA: TGTGCCAGCAGCTTGCGACAGGGGGAAGCTTTCTTT. The encoded protein is CASSLRQGEAFF.

J is TRBJ2-1 and V is TRBV19; 7 positions match TRBD1. Germline values: CDR1 LNHDA, CDR2 SQIVND (reference sequence). The V segment lost 7 bases and the J segment 0 bases; nucleotides outside the gene matches: 6. This CDR3 region has 15 residues. The CDR3 here is CASKQGISSYNEQFF. The CDR3 DNA sequence: TGTGCCAGTAAACAGGGGATTAGCTCCTACAATGAGCAGTTCTTC.

This chain joins TRBV2 and TRBJ2-7; 11 nucleotides align to TRBD2. CDR1 and CDR2 from the germline V gene are SNHLY and FYNNEI. The length of the CDR3 is 15 residues. The V segment lost 6 bases and the J segment 4 bases; nucleotides outside the gene matches: 8. This CDR3 reads CASRAGLAVAYEQYF. As DNA, the CDR3 is TGTGCCAGCAGGGCGGGACTAGCGGTCGCATACGAGCAGTACTTC.

About this clone: One junction end does not reproduce the germline sequence, and a read error may be involved. The V gene is TRBV7-9, the J gene TRBJ1-1; a possible D gene is TRBD1 (5 bases). CDR1 and CDR2 (germline): SEHNR, FQNEAQ (reference sequence). This CDR3 has 16 amino acids. The CDR3 region has the DNA TGTTCCAGCAGCTTAGGCCGGGGTGGCGGGGGGAGAGGAGCTTTCTTT. Protein product: CSSSLGRGGGGRGAFF.

This clone was observed a few times. The J gene is TRBJ2-7, the V gene TRBV7-2; D is uncertain. Trimming pared 5 bases from V and 2 bases from J, leaving 10 bases between. The CDR3 sequence is 13 residues long. Germline-derived CDR1 and CDR2 are SGHTA and FQGNSA. CDR3 in DNA: TGTGCCAGCAGCGTGAGGAACACCTACGAGCAGTACTTC. This sequence encodes CASSVRNTYEQYF.

The chain has TRBV7-9 and TRBJ2-5; D remains unclear. This CDR3 is built from 13 residues. Trimming shortened V by 1 base and J by 2 bases, and 5 bases separated the two germline ends. The germline gives CDR1 SEHNR, CDR2 FQNEAQ (reference sequence). CDR3 sequence (DNA): TGTGCCAGCAGCTTAGTCAGGCAAGAGACCCAGTACTTC. Protein: CASSLVRQETQYF.

The rearrangement links TRBV7-8 to TRBJ1-1; 8 nucleotides agree with TRBD1. The germline V gene has CDR1 SGHVS and CDR2 FQNEAQ. The length of the CDR3 is 15 residues. V lost 5 bases, J lost 5 bases, and 10 bases stayed unmatched. The CDR3 sequence: CASSALQGVGTEAFF. In DNA, the CDR3 is TGTGCCAGCAGCGCTTTACAGGGGGTTGGGACTGAAGCTTTCTTT. The full variable domain, with the rest looked up from reference TRBV7-8 and TRBJ1-1, is GAGVSQSPRYKVAKRGQDVALRCDPISGHVSLFWYQQALGQGPEFLTYFQNEAQLDKSGLPSDRFFAERPEGSVSTLKIQRTQQEDSAVYLCASSALQGVGTEAFFGQGTRLTVV.

V gene TRBV11-2 combines with J gene TRBJ2-1; D unresolved. The CDR3 loop spans 12 amino acids. Trimming left V 6 bases short and J 4 bases short, with 7 bases between. Germline assignment: CDR1 SGHAT and CDR2 FQNNGV. The CDR3 DNA follows: TGTGCCAGCAGTTACCGGTACAATGAGCAGTTCTTC. This gives the protein CASSYRYNEQFF. The entire variable domain, with the rest obtained from reference TRBV11-2 and TRBJ2-1, is as follows: EAGVAQSPRYKIIEKRQSVAFWCNPISGHATLYWYQQILGQGPKLLIQFQNNGVVDDSQLPKDRFSAERLKGVDSTLKIQPAKLEDSAVYLCASSYRYNEQFFGPGTRLTVL.

The chain employs TRBV6-5 and TRBJ2-3, with 12 bases fitting TRBD1. This CDR3 comprises 16 residues. After removal of 3 bases from V and 6 bases from J, the junction contained 7 bases not matched to a gene. Germline CDR1 MNHEY, CDR2 SVGAGI. CDR3 amino acids: CASSYPGQGASDTQYF. Here the CDR3 DNA reads TGTGCCAGCAGTTATCCGGGACAGGGGGCTTCCGATACGCAGTATTTT.

The chain has TRBV9 and TRBJ2-3; D is ambiguous. V lost 0 bases and J lost 2, with 13 bases in between. CDR3 length: 16 amino acids. CDR1 and CDR2 from the germline V gene are SGDLS and YYNGEE. For the CDR3, the DNA is TGTGCCAGCAGCGTAGTGTCGGGTTTGACCACAGATACGCAGTATTTT. Translated: CASSVVSGLTTDTQYF.

The chain has TRBV6-5 and TRBJ2-5, with a weak D call TRBD1 (5 bases). The end of the DNA fits TRBJ2-7 better, so the J call may be wrong. Germline CDR1 and CDR2: MNHEY and SVGAGI. CDR3 length equals 14 residues. The CDR3 DNA reads TGTGCCAGCAGGTCATCAGGGTTCTCCTACGAGCAGTACTTC. It translates to CASRSSGFSYEQYF.

This clone has a handful of counts. The sample carries other DNA sequences with the same CDR3. The rearrangement uses TRBV5-6 and TRBJ2-6, with D uncertain. Germline lookup yields CDR1 SGHDT and CDR2 YYEEEE. Between the trimmed V and J ends, which lost 5 bases and 1 base, there was a span of 10 bases. This CDR3 spans 15 amino acids. CDR3 protein: CASSLAGSGANVLTF. The CDR3 DNA reads TGTGCCAGCAGTCTGGCCGGGTCTGGGGCCAACGTCCTGACTTTC.

The V gene is TRBV19, the J gene TRBJ2-1; TRBD1 aligns across 8 bases. This CDR3 region has 15 residues. Germline V gene lookup returns CDR1 LNHDA and CDR2 SQIVND (reference sequence). V lost 3 bases, J lost 2 bases, and 3 bases stayed unmatched. The CDR3 DNA sequence: TGTGCCAGTAGTATTAGGACAGGGACCTACAATGAGCAGTTCTTC. Translating it yields CASSIRTGTYNEQFF.

This chain connects TRBV7-9 to TRBJ1-2, with D uncertain. The CDR3 length is 14 residues. With 1 base removed from V and 4 bases from J, the gap between germline ends came to 10 bases. CDR1 is SEHNR, CDR2 FQNEAQ, per germline (reference sequence). CDR3 residues: CASSLDGSIYGYTF. Written as DNA, the CDR3 is TGTGCCAGCAGCTTAGACGGGTCTATCTATGGCTACACCTTC.

The gene calls are TRBV5-1 and TRBJ1-1; no clear D gene. Trimming left V 6 bases short and J 2 bases short, with 14 bases between. CDR3 size: 14 residues. Germline CDR1 reads SGHRS; CDR2 reads YFSETQ. CDR3 loop: CASKLITSNTEAFF. As DNA, the CDR3 is TGCGCCAGCAAACTTATCACCTCCAACACTGAAGCTTTCTTT.

In its sample, this clone was seen a few times. This chain uses TRBV7-8 with TRBJ2-7; 12 positions match TRBD2. The length of the CDR3 is 20 residues. The germline V gene encodes CDR1 SGHVS and CDR2 FQNEAQ. The J segment lost 5 bases and the V segment lost 2 bases, leaving 19 bases of the junction unmatched. CDR3 in amino acids: CASSLYGYSASGRAGDEQYF. The CDR3 coding sequence is TGTGCCAGCAGCTTATATGGGTATAGTGCTAGCGGGAGGGCGGGCGACGAGCAGTACTTC.

V gene TRBV6-5 combines with J gene TRBJ2-2; TRBD1 matches at 10 bases. The CDR3 runs 16 residues. In germline, CDR1 is MNHEY, CDR2 SVGAGI. The junction had 2 bases not matched to a gene; V was cut back by 0 bases and J by 4 bases. This CDR3 is CASSYSTGGGTGELFF. The CDR3 coding sequence is TGTGCCAGCAGTTACTCGACAGGGGGCGGCACCGGGGAGCTGTTTTTT.

The genes are TRBV28 and TRBJ1-1; D is undetermined. The CDR3 is 12 residues long. CDR1 and CDR2 (germline): MDHEN, SYDVKM. The V end lost 4 bases, the J end lost 11 bases, and 14 bases lay between the germline ends. CDR3 DNA: TGTGCCAGCAGTTCCTCCGGGATGAACGCTTTCTTT. Its protein is CASSSSGMNAFF.